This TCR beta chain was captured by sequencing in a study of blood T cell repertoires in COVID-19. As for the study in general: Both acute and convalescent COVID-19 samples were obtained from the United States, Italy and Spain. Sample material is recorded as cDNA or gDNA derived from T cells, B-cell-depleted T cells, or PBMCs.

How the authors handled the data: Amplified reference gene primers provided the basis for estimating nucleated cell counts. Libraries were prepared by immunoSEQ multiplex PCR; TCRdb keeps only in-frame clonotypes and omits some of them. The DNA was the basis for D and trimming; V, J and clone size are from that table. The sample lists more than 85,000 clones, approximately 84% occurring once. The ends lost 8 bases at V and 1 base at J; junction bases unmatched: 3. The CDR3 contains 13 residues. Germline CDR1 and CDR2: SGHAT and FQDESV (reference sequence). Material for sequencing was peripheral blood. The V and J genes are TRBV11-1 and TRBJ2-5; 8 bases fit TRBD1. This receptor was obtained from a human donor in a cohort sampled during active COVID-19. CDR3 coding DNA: TGTGCCAGCGAGGACAGGGTCCAAGAGACCCAGTACTTC. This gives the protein CASEDRVQETQYF.